The 27 T cell receptor beta chains presented below share a single source sample, sequenced in a study of blood T cell repertoires in COVID-19. Only in-frame clones appear in the TCRdb table, and some are missing; sequencing was by immunoSEQ multiplex PCR. The repertoire holds some 220,000 clones, around three quarters seen once, with 7.2% in the top ten. Sequencing used peripheral blood. Receptor source: a woman in her seventies with acute or convalescent COVID-19.

This clone showed up just once. This sequence joins TRBV3-1 (or the pseudogene TRBV3-2) and TRBJ2-2; TRBD2 agrees at 9 bases. Germline values: CDR1 LGHDT, CDR2 YNNKEL (reference sequence). The CDR3 totals 17 residues. V dropped 3 bases and J dropped 2; count of bases not matched to a gene: 7. The CDR3, as DNA: TGTGCCAGCAGCCATCCTGTAGCGGGGGTAAACACCGGGGAGCTGTTTTTT. Translation gives CASSHPVAGVNTGELFF.

The chain couples TRBV7-9 to TRBJ1-5; weak D call: TRBD1 (6 bases). Germline CDR1 SEHNR, CDR2 FQNEAQ (reference sequence). V was trimmed by 1 base and J by 2 bases, leaving 12 bases between them. CDR3 length: 16 amino acids. The chain's CDR3 is CASSLVGRGGNQPQHF. CDR3 DNA: TGTGCCAGCAGCTTAGTAGGCAGGGGAGGCAATCAGCCCCAGCATTTT.

The gene calls are TRBV15 and TRBJ2-3, with TRBD2 matching over 13 bases. Losses at the gene ends were 4 bases for V and 0 bases for J; bases not matched to a gene: 4. The CDR3 loop spans 17 amino acids. Germline V CDR1 and CDR2: LNHNV, YYDKDF (reference sequence). DNA for the CDR3: TGTGCCACCAGCACGGAGGGACTAGCGGGGAGCACAGATACGCAGTATTTT. Protein product: CATSTEGLAGSTDTQYF.

The gene calls are TRBV27 and TRBJ2-7; 8 nucleotides match TRBD1. The CDR3 is 13 amino acids. Germline trimming cut 4 bases from V and 3 bases from J; bases unmatched to any gene: 2. From germline, CDR1 is MNHEY and CDR2 SMNVEV (reference sequence). CDR3 sequence: CASSSDRDYEQYF. CDR3 sequence (DNA): TGTGCCAGCAGTTCGGACAGGGACTACGAGCAGTACTTC.

This rearrangement joins TRBV2 to TRBJ2-2; 9 bases line up with TRBD1. V lost 4 bases to trimming and J lost 1 base; unmatched junction nucleotides: 4. In germline, CDR1 is SNHLY, CDR2 FYNNEI. This CDR3 comprises 16 residues. CDR3 sequence: CASSVGQGGNTGELFF. The CDR3 DNA reads as TGTGCCAGCAGTGTGGGACAGGGCGGGAACACCGGGGAGCTGTTTTTT. The full variable domain, in which reference TRBV2 and TRBJ2-2 provide the parts outside the CDR3, is EPEVTQTPSHQVTQMGQEVILRCVPISNHLYFYWYRQILGQKVEFLVSFYNNEISEKSEIFDDQFSVERPDGSNFTLKIRSTKLEDSAMYFCASSVGQGGNTGELFFGEGSRLTVL.

There are a few counts of this clone. J is TRBJ1-5 and V is TRBV19; perhaps TRBD1 as D (6 bases). The CDR3 is made up of 14 amino acids. Germline V gene lookup returns CDR1 LNHDA and CDR2 SQIVND (reference sequence). V was cut by 8 bases and J by 4 bases, with 15 bases left in between. The CDR3 loop is CASRSGTPNQPQHF. The CDR3, as DNA: TGTGCCAGTCGATCTGGGACACCGAATCAGCCCCAGCATTTT.

The chain joins TRBV11-2 to TRBJ1-4; 11 bases agree with TRBD1. Germline lookup yields CDR1 SGHAT and CDR2 FQNNGV. V gave up 3 bases and J gave up 8 bases; unmatched junction bases: 8. This CDR3 region has 16 residues. The CDR3 is CASSFYGQGAGEKLFF. CDR3 sequence (DNA): TGTGCCAGCAGCTTCTACGGACAGGGGGCTGGCGAAAAACTGTTTTTT.

This clone was found once. The chain links TRBV12-3 or TRBV12-4 to TRBJ1-2, with D unclear. Trimming stripped 7 bases from V and 3 bases from J, with 12 bases between. CDR3 length: 13 amino acids. DNA of the CDR3: TGTGCCAGCACCCCCGGGTTTTACTATGGCTACACCTTC. Its protein is CASTPGFYYGYTF.

This chain links TRBV5-5 with TRBJ1-3, with D possibly matching TRBD1 (6 bases). Trimming removed 2 bases at V and 2 bases at J, with 14 bases between. This CDR3 has 16 residues. The germline V gene has CDR1 SGHKS and CDR2 YYEKEE (reference sequence). The CDR3 bases are TGTGCCAGCAGCTTTGGGACACGATTAACTGGAAACACCATATATTTT. Its protein product is CASSFGTRLTGNTIYF.

This sequence joins TRBV6-6 and TRBJ2-3; 7 bases line up with TRBD2. The V and J ends lost 5 bases and 3 bases, in that order; junction bases with no gene match: 8. The CDR3 has 15 residues. The germline gives CDR1 MNHNY, CDR2 SVGAGI (reference sequence). The CDR3 region is CASSGLWGGTDTQYF. CDR3 DNA sequence: TGTGCCAGCAGTGGGCTTTGGGGGGGAACAGATACGCAGTATTTT.

The chain has TRBV25-1 and TRBJ2-1; the match to TRBD1 covers 7 bases. In germline, CDR1 is MGHDK, CDR2 SYGVNS. V dropped 2 bases and J dropped 5; count of bases not matched to a gene: 12. CDR3 size: 17 residues. This CDR3 is CASSEGRDSISDNEQFF. CDR3 nucleotide sequence: TGTGCCAGCAGTGAAGGCCGGGACAGCATAAGCGACAATGAGCAGTTCTTC.

The CDR3 DNA follows: TGTGCCAGCAGCCAAGGGGACAGGGATCCCTCTTTCAATGAGCAGTTCTTC. It is translated as CASSQGDRDPSFNEQFF. V and J are TRBV14 and TRBJ2-7; TRBD1 matches 9 bases. The DNA matches TRBJ2-1 better at its end, which makes the J call doubtful. The CDR3 is made up of 17 amino acids. Germline CDR1 and CDR2: SGHDN and FVKESK.

The chain joins TRBV27 to TRBJ2-2; 8 nucleotides line up with TRBD2. V dropped 6 bases and J dropped 4; count of bases not matched to a gene: 7. The germline CDR1 and CDR2 sequences are MNHEY and SMNVEV (reference sequence). CDR3 size: 15 residues. CDR3 nucleotides: TGTGCCAGCAGCCCGGGAGGGGCCTTCACCGGGGAGCTGTTTTTT. Translated, it gives CASSPGGAFTGELFF.

This clone was picked up one time. The CDR3 coding sequence is TGTGCCAGTAGAACAGGGGGTGGGTACGAGCAGTACTTC. Translation: CASRTGGGYEQYF. The gene calls are TRBV6-5 and TRBJ2-7; 8 bases agree with TRBD1. The V and J ends lost 9 bases and 4 bases, in that order; junction bases with no gene match: 8. Germline CDR1 is MNHEY and CDR2 is SVGAGI. CDR3 length: 13 residues.

The rearrangement joins TRBV5-1 to TRBJ1-2; no clear D. Germline values: CDR1 SGHRS, CDR2 YFSETQ. The CDR3 is made up of 14 amino acids. V lost 0 bases to trimming and J lost 8 bases, with 14 bases between them. CDR3 nucleotide sequence: TGCGCCAGCAGCTTGGCCAGCGGGAGGGAAGGCTACACCTTC. Its translation: CASSLASGREGYTF. Combining the CDR3 with reference TRBV5-1 and TRBJ1-2 gives the whole variable domain KAGVTQTPRYLIKTRGQQVTLSCSPISGHRSVSWYQQTPGQGLQFLFEYFSETQRNKGNFPGRFSGRQFSNSRSEMNVSTLELGDSALYLCASSLASGREGYTFGSGTRLTVV.

A remark on this clone: The junction does not match germline at one end; this may be a read error. The chain recombines TRBV24-1 with TRBJ1-1; TRBD1 matches 8 bases. The CDR3 length is 12 residues. The germline CDR1 and CDR2 sequences are KGHDR and SFDVKD. The CDR3 loop reads CATRDRGPEAFF. CDR3 bases: TGTGCCACCCGTGACAGGGGCCCTGAAGCTTTCTTT.

The chain is built from TRBV18 and TRBJ2-5; maybe TRBD1 (5 bases). Germline-derived CDR1 and CDR2 are KGHSH and LQKENI. Deletions cut 5 bases from V and 4 bases from J, with 11 bases between. This CDR3 contains 13 residues. The CDR3 reads CASSAGMVETQYF. The CDR3 coding sequence is TGTGCCAGCTCAGCAGGGATGGTAGAGACCCAGTACTTC.

The table lists this clone with a few counts. The chain joins TRBV25-1 to TRBJ2-7; D might be TRBD1 (5 bases). V lost 2 bases, J lost 2 bases, and 7 bases lay in between. The V gene's germline CDR1 is MGHDK and CDR2 SYGVNS. CDR3 size: 13 residues. CDR3 nucleotide sequence: TGTGCCAGCAGTGAAGACAGTACCTACGAGCAGTACTTC. Its protein product is CASSEDSTYEQYF.

V gene TRBV28 combines with J gene TRBJ2-2, with unresolved D. Trimming left V 6 bases short and J 6 bases short, with 5 bases between. The CDR3 sequence is 11 residues long. Germline CDR1 MDHEN, CDR2 SYDVKM. This CDR3 reads CASRGPGELFF. CDR3 bases: TGTGCCAGCAGGGGCCCCGGGGAGCTGTTTTTT.

This clone was found a few times. The rearrangement joins TRBV7-3 to TRBJ2-5; no clear D. This CDR3 has 13 residues. V was clipped by 5 bases and J by 4 bases, with 11 bases between them. Germline assignment: CDR1 SGHTA and CDR2 FQGTGA. The CDR3 loop is CASSPRPGETQYF. In DNA form, the CDR3 reads TGTGCCAGCAGCCCACGCCCAGGAGAGACCCAGTACTTC.

The rearrangement joins TRBV6-5 to TRBJ2-7, with D possibly matching TRBD1 (7 bases). CDR1 MNHEY and CDR2 SVGAGI come from the germline V gene. V lost 6 bases, J lost 0 bases, and 15 bases lay in between. This CDR3 spans 15 amino acids. In DNA form, the CDR3 reads TGTGCCAGCAGGCGGGACAGTGCTATCTCCTACGAGCAGTACGTC. Residues: CASRRDSAISYEQYV.

The chain uses TRBV19 and TRBJ2-2; D perhaps matches TRBD2 (6 bases). Trimming cost V 3 bases and J 3 bases, with 8 bases left between them. The CDR3 runs to 14 residues. Germline CDR1 reads LNHDA; CDR2 reads SQIVND (reference sequence). CDR3: CASSIERDTGELFF. In nucleotides, the CDR3 is TGTGCCAGTAGTATTGAGCGGGACACCGGGGAGCTGTTTTTT. Using reference TRBV19 and TRBJ2-2 for the parts outside the CDR3, the full variable domain is DGGITQSPKYLFRKEGQNVTLSCEQNLNHDAMYWYRQDPGQGLRLIYYSQIVNDFQKGDIAEGYSVSREKKESFPLTVTSAQKNPTAFYLCASSIERDTGELFFGEGSRLTVL.

The V gene is TRBV30, the J gene TRBJ2-3; D possibly corresponds to TRBD2 (5 bases). V lost 0 bases and J 4 bases, leaving 14 bases between the germline ends. The CDR3 has 15 residues. Germline-derived CDR1 and CDR2 are GTSNPN and SVGIG (reference sequence). CDR3 loop: CAWSVRGSWADTQYF. The CDR3 bases are TGTGCCTGGAGTGTACGGGGTAGCTGGGCAGATACGCAGTATTTT.

V and J are TRBV2 and TRBJ1-3; 8 nucleotides line up with TRBD1. The CDR3 loop spans 13 amino acids. V trimming: 6 bases; J trimming: 7 bases; junction bases outside the gene matches: 5. Germline CDR1 reads SNHLY; CDR2 reads FYNNEI. The CDR3 DNA follows: TGTGCCAGCAGGCCTGGACAGGGCAACACCATATATTTT. Its translation is CASRPGQGNTIYF.

The table lists this clone with a few counts. The V gene is TRBV5-1, the J gene TRBJ2-3; tentative D call: TRBD1 (6 bases). CDR3 length equals 15 residues. Trimming stripped 4 bases from V and 0 bases from J, with 12 bases between. Germline V gene lookup returns CDR1 SGHRS and CDR2 YFSETQ. The CDR3 DNA reads as TGCGCCAGCAGCCCCTGGGGGCCGAGCACAGATACGCAGTATTTT. This gives the protein CASSPWGPSTDTQYF.

The rearrangement uses TRBV5-1 and TRBJ1-3, with D tentatively TRBD1 (5 bases). This CDR3 contains 14 residues. Germline V gives CDR1 SGHRS, CDR2 YFSETQ. V lost 4 bases and J lost 4, with 12 bases in between. DNA of the CDR3: TGCGCCAGCAGCGCGGGGACTATGGGAAACACCATATATTTT. Amino acids: CASSAGTMGNTIYF.

This chain uses TRBV7-9 with TRBJ2-5; no firm D call. V was trimmed by 4 bases and J by 3 bases, leaving 6 bases between them. The CDR3 contains 12 residues. CDR1 is SEHNR and CDR2 is FQNEAQ in the germline V gene (reference sequence). The CDR3 nucleotides read TGTGCCAGCAGCTCGGTTGAAGAGACCCAGTACTTC. This encodes CASSSVEETQYF.